The clone carrying this TCR beta chain appeared once. Its antigen is still unknown. The material for each subset, its genomic DNA, was split evenly across several immunoSEQ plates. Repertoires were generated with immunoSEQ multiplex PCR, while TCRdb's copy carries only in-frame clones and drops some. The table records about 820,000 clones, 90% to 95% of them present only once. The data were taken from a study of shared clonotypes between healthy human individuals. The study's findings and limits: Estimated richness values were generally larger in naive subsets than in memory subsets.

It was CD45RO-negative cells, positively selected for CCR7, that made up naive CD8 cells, with terminally differentiated effector memory CD45RA+ cells excluded. Every donor, a Caucasian adult, lived in Nashville, Tennessee. This clonotype was sampled from a man between 25 and 39 years old in good health. The sample taken for sequencing was naive CD8+ T cells sorted from blood.

CDR3 in DNA: TGTGCCAGCAGCTTAGATCCCTGGGCGGAGACCCAGTACTTC. Translated, it gives CASSLDPWAETQYF. This rearrangement joins TRBV11-2 to TRBJ2-5, with D unclear. Germline CDR1 is SGHAT and CDR2 is FQNNGV. The CDR3 contains 14 residues. Trimming took 0 bases from V and 5 from J, leaving 10 bases between them.